Below, one TCR beta chain is given with its context. Sequencing used immunoSEQ multiplex PCR; TCRdb keeps in-frame clones, though not all of them. The repertoire holds roughly 290,000 clones, about 89% seen once, with 1.7% in the top ten. Trimming left V 0 bases short and J 2 bases short, with 14 bases between. From germline, CDR1 is SGHRS and CDR2 YFSETQ. CDR3 length: 16 residues. This record belongs to a study of blood T cell repertoires in COVID-19. In the study overall: Material from acute and convalescent COVID-19 was sourced from the United States, Italy and Spain.

This chain joins TRBV5-1 and TRBJ1-2, with no clear D. The TCR was taken from a woman aged 40 to 50 who had recovered from COVID-19. The sequencing input was PBMCs or T cells enriched from blood (not recorded which). CDR3 nucleotide sequence: TGCGCCAGCAGCTTGGGAGCCGGAGGAGGGAACTATGGCTACACCTTC. Protein product: CASSLGAGGGNYGYTF.